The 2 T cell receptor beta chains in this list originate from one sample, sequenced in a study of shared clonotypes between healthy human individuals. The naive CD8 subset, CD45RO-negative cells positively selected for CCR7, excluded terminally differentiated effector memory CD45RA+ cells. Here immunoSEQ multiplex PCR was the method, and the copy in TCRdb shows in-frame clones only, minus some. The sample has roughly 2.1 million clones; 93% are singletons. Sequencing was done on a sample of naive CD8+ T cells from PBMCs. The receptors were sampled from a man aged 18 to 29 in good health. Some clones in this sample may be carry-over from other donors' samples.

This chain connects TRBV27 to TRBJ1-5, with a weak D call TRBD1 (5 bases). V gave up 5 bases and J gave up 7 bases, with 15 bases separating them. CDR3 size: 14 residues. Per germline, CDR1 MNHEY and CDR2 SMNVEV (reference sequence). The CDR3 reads CASSPRRGAQPQHF. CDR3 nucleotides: TGTGCCAGCAGTCCCCGAAGGGGTGCCCAGCCCCAGCATTTT.

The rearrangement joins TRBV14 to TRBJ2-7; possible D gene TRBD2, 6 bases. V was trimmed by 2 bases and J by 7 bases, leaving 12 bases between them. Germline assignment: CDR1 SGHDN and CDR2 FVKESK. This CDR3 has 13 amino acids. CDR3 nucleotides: TGTGCCAGCAGCCAATCCTTTGGAGGGGAGCAGTACTTC. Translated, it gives CASSQSFGGEQYF.